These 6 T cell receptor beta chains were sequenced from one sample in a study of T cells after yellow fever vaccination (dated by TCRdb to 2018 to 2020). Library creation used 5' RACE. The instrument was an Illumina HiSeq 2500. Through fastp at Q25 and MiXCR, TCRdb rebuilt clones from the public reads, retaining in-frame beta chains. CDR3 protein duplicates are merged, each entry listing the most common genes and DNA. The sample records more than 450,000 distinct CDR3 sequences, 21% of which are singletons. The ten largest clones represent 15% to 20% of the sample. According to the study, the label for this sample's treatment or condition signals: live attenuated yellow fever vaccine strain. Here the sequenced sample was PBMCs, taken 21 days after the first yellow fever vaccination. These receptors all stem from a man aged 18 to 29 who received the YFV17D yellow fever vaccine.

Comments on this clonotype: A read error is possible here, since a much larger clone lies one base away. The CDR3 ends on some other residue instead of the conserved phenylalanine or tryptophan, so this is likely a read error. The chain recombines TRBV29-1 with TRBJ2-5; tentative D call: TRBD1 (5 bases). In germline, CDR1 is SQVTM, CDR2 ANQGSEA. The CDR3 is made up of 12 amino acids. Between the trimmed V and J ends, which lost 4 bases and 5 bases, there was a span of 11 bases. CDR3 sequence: CSVVETVETQYL. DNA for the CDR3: TGCAGCGTTGTAGAGACAGTCGAGACCCAGTACCTC.

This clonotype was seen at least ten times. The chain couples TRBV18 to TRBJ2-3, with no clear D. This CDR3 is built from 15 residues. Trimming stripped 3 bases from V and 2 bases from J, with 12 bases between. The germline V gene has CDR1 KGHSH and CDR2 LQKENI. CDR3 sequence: CASSPDGRITDTQYF. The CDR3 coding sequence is TGTGCCAGCTCACCGGACGGACGAATCACAGATACGCAGTATTTT. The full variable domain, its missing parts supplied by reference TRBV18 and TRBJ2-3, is NAGVMQNPRHLVRRRGQEARLRCSPMKGHSHVYWYRQLPEEGLKFMVYLQKENIIDESGMPKERFSAEFPKEGPSILRIQQVVRGDSAAYFCASSPDGRITDTQYFGPGTRLTVL.

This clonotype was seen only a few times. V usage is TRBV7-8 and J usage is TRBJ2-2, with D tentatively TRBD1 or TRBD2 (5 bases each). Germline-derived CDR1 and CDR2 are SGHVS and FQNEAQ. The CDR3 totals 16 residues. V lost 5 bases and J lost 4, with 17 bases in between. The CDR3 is CASSPGTRLITGELFF. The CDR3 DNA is TGTGCCAGCAGCCCGGGGACCAGGCTCATCACCGGGGAGCTGTTTTTT.

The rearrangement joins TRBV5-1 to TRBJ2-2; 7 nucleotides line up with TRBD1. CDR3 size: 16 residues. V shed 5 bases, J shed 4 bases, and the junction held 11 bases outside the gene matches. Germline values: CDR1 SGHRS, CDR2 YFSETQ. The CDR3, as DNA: TGCGCCAGCAGGATATCAGGGGGAGCTGGCACCGGGGAGCTGTTTTTT. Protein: CASRISGGAGTGELFF. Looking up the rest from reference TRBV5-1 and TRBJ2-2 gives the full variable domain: KAGVTQTPRYLIKTRGQQVTLSCSPISGHRSVSWYQQTPGQGLQFLFEYFSETQRNKGNFPGRFSGRQFSNSRSEMNVSTLELGDSALYLCASRISGGAGTGELFFGEGSRLTVL.

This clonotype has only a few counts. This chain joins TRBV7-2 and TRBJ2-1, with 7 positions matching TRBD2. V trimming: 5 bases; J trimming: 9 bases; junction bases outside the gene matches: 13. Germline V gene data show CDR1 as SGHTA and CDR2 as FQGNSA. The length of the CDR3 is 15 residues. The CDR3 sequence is CASSHLRVGEGEQFF. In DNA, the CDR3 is TGTGCCAGCAGCCACCTGAGGGTGGGGGAGGGTGAGCAGTTCTTC.

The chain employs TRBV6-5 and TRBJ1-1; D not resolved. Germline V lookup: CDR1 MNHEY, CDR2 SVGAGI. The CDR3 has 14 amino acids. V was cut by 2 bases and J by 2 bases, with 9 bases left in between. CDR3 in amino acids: CASSYNAANTEAFF. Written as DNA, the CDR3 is TGTGCCAGCAGTTACAACGCAGCTAACACTGAAGCTTTCTTT.